One T cell receptor beta chain is described in this entry. Its antigen remains unknown. The PCR had 60 Vbeta and 13 Jbeta primers. Clones were sequenced by immunoSEQ multiplex PCR, and TCRdb holds only the in-frame ones, with some missing. The sample consists of 85,000 to 120,000 clones, around 85% of them appearing once. This CDR3 is 13 amino acids long. In germline, CDR1 is SGHTA, CDR2 FQGNSA. Trimming took 2 bases from V and 4 from J, leaving 5 bases between them. The source of the sample is a study of cytomegalovirus exposure and HLA in healthy donors. Overall study results and limits: Donors belonging to an Asian-associated ancestry cluster reportedly showed fewer N-insertions in productive TCRs than the 666-donor mean, according to what a later analysis found.

J is TRBJ1-4 and V is TRBV7-2; weak D call: TRBD1 (5 bases). The source material was PBMCs. The receptor was isolated from a man between 60 and 75 years old in good health and CMV-seronegative. The CDR3 DNA reads TGTGCCAGCAGCTTAAGGGGTAATGAAAAACTGTTTTTT. Translated, it gives CASSLRGNEKLFF.